The present TCR beta chain was sequenced within a study of shared clonotypes between healthy human individuals. General study findings and limits: Among donors, sharing of clonotypes was expected to be affected by sequencing depth.

TCRdb's table, derived via immunoSEQ multiplex PCR, lists solely in-frame clones and lacks some. The data hold about 490,000 clones, with 60% to 80% observed a single time. This clone appeared a few times. What it recognizes is unknown. Healthy adults negative for HIV, lacking recent acute infections or vaccinations, served as donors. Genomic DNA of unsorted samples came from around 84 million PBMCs. Trimming removed 1 base from V and 5 bases from J; junction bases left unmatched: 9. Germline values: CDR1 SGHTA, CDR2 FQGNSA. The CDR3 loop spans 16 amino acids. This sequence was found in a woman aged 40 to 50 in good health. Some clones in this sample may be carry-over from other donors' samples. Material: PBMCs. The genes are TRBV7-2 and TRBJ1-2; 8 nucleotides align to TRBD1. CDR3 protein: CASSLGAIGQGYGYTF. The CDR3 coding sequence is TGTGCCAGCAGCTTAGGTGCGATTGGACAGGGTTATGGCTACACCTTC.